The 30 T cell receptor beta chains given below trace back to one sample, sequenced in a study of CD8+CD57+ T cells in acquired aplastic anemia. The TCR beta profiling, which covered VDJ combination and CDR3 sequence, was carried out using genomic DNA as the template. TCRdb redid the calling of the reads with MiXCR, one entry per CDR3 protein. Among roughly 93,000 distinct CDR3 sequences listed, less than 75% were seen once. All patients picked for sequencing had shown, by flow cytometry, an expansion of CD8+CD57+ cells. The sequenced sample was sorted CD4+, CD8+, or CD8+CD57+ T cells (not recorded which) from PBMCs. The receptors were sampled from a human donor with aplastic anemia.

This clonotype was seen many times. V and J are TRBV7-8 and TRBJ2-1, with 9 bases that match TRBD1. Germline V gene data show CDR1 as SGHVS and CDR2 as FQNEAQ. Unmatched junction bases numbered 6, after V lost 4 bases and J lost 2 bases. The CDR3 has 16 residues. The CDR3 protein is CASSWTGTGPYNEQFF. The CDR3 DNA follows: TGTGCCAGCAGCTGGACCGGGACAGGGCCCTACAATGAGCAGTTCTTC.

The chain uses TRBV10-1 and TRBJ1-1; no reliable D call. This CDR3 has 13 residues. The V gene's germline CDR1 is WNHNN and CDR2 SYGVQD (reference sequence). Trimming left V 2 bases short and J 1 base short, with 5 bases between. CDR3 sequence (DNA): TGCGCCAGCAGTGAGCCCGGGAACACTGAAGCTTTCTTT. Translated: CASSEPGNTEAFF.

In its sample, this clonotype was seen a few times. The chain employs TRBV25-1 and TRBJ1-2, with D hard to call. Per germline, CDR1 MGHDK and CDR2 SYGVNS. The CDR3 runs 14 residues. Trimming shortened V by 5 bases and J by 4 bases, and 14 bases separated the two germline ends. CDR3 protein: CASSREGSSYGYTF. Here the CDR3 DNA reads TGTGCCAGCAGTCGTGAAGGTTCCAGCTATGGCTACACCTTC.

This chain links TRBV20-1 with TRBJ2-3; 10 bases line up with TRBD2. V gave up 0 bases and J gave up 2 bases; unmatched junction bases: 11. Looked up from germline, CDR1 is DFQATT and CDR2 is SNEGSKA (reference sequence). The CDR3 has 18 amino acids. The CDR3: CSARDQPVAGGYTDTQYF. CDR3 sequence (DNA): TGCAGTGCTAGAGATCAACCGGTAGCGGGAGGCTACACAGATACGCAGTATTTT.

V is TRBV20-1 and J is TRBJ1-6; maybe TRBD1 (6 bases). Germline V gene data show CDR1 as DFQATT and CDR2 as SNEGSKA (reference sequence). V lost 4 bases, J lost 7 bases, and 11 bases lay in between. The CDR3 runs to 13 residues. The CDR3 loop is CSAIKGQNSPLHF. The CDR3 nucleotides read TGCAGTGCTATCAAGGGACAAAATTCACCCCTCCACTTT.

V gene TRBV20-1 combines with J gene TRBJ2-7, with D possibly called TRBD1 or TRBD2 (5 bases each). Germline CDR1 DFQATT, CDR2 SNEGSKA (reference sequence). V lost 5 bases to trimming and J lost 2 bases, with 16 bases between them. The CDR3 spans 14 residues. CDR3 residues: CSAGTGVSAYEQYF. The CDR3 DNA reads TGCAGTGCTGGGACCGGGGTATCCGCCTACGAGCAGTACTTC.

The chain carries TRBV29-1 and TRBJ2-1; D uncertain. Germline V gives CDR1 SQVTM, CDR2 ANQGSEA. V was trimmed by 0 bases and J by 3 bases, leaving 9 bases between them. This CDR3 spans 14 amino acids. CDR3 residues: CSVEDWSDYNEQFF. The CDR3 DNA reads TGCAGCGTTGAAGATTGGTCCGACTACAATGAGCAGTTCTTC.

Written as DNA, the CDR3 is TGTGCCAGCACCAGCAGGGCAACTAATGAAAAACTGTTTTTT. Translation: CASTSRATNEKLFF. The chain has TRBV27 and TRBJ1-4; D is perhaps TRBD1 (5 bases). This CDR3 is 14 amino acids long. Per the germline V gene, CDR1 is MNHEY and CDR2 is SMNVEV (reference sequence). V lost 7 bases and J 0 bases, leaving 9 bases between the germline ends.

The table lists this clonotype with many counts. V and J are TRBV12-3 or TRBV12-4 and TRBJ2-5; the match to TRBD2 covers 7 bases. With V trimmed by 3 bases and J by 4 bases, 8 bases remained unmatched. The CDR3 has 15 amino acids. The chain's CDR3 is CASSFPGGTGETQYF. The DNA for the CDR3 is TGTGCCAGCAGTTTCCCGGGGGGAACGGGAGAGACCCAGTACTTC.

This clonotype was observed a few times. The chain couples TRBV6-1 to TRBJ2-7; D gene unclear. The CDR3 is 12 residues long. V lost 7 bases, J lost 2 bases, and 9 bases lay in between. Looked up from germline, CDR1 is MNHNS and CDR2 is SASEGT. The CDR3 here is CASMSPAYEQYF. The CDR3 DNA follows: TGTGCCAGCATGTCTCCCGCCTACGAGCAGTACTTC.

There are a few counts of this clonotype. The V and J genes are TRBV19 and TRBJ2-2; 8 bases agree with TRBD2. V was pared by 10 bases and J by 0 bases, with 4 bases of the junction left unmatched. Germline V CDR1 and CDR2: LNHDA, SQIVND (reference sequence). CDR3 size: 14 residues. The CDR3 nucleotides read TGTGCCATTGAAGCGGGGGCGAACACCGGGGAGCTGTTTTTT. Protein sequence: CAIEAGANTGELFF.

J is TRBJ1-1 and V is TRBV24-1, with D uncertain. The CDR3 is made up of 15 amino acids. CDR1 and CDR2 from the germline V gene are KGHDR and SFDVKD. Trimming removed 3 bases from V and 1 base from J, with 11 bases in between. The CDR3 region is CATSDAQAGNTEAFF. The CDR3 bases are TGTGCCACCAGTGATGCCCAGGCAGGGAACACTGAAGCTTTCTTT.

This clonotype was found many times. The chain employs TRBV25-1 and TRBJ1-1; D perhaps matches TRBD1 (6 bases). This CDR3 has 16 residues. Trimming left V 2 bases short and J 7 bases short, with 20 bases between. Germline V lookup: CDR1 MGHDK, CDR2 SYGVNS. CDR3 DNA sequence: TGTGCCAGCAGTGAAGGGGGGGGACATAAGGGAGGTGAAGCTTTCTTT. Encoded protein: CASSEGGGHKGGEAFF.

The sample holds a few counts of this clonotype. The V gene is TRBV10-1, the J gene TRBJ2-7; TRBD1 matches 10 bases. The germline CDR1 and CDR2 sequences are WNHNN and SYGVQD (reference sequence). The CDR3 consists of 13 residues. Germline trimming cut 4 bases from V and 5 bases from J; bases unmatched to any gene: 2. The CDR3 DNA is TGCGCCAGCAGTGGGGACAGGGGCCACGAGCAGTACTTC. Its translation is CASSGDRGHEQYF.

The chain employs TRBV15 and TRBJ2-7; the D gene is possibly TRBD2 (5 bases). The CDR3 totals 15 residues. Germline CDR1 is LNHNV and CDR2 is YYDKDF (reference sequence). The V and J ends lost 3 bases and 2 bases respectively, with 14 bases between them. As DNA, the CDR3 is TGTGCCACCAGCAGGGGTAGCGCCCTGACCTACGAGCAGTACTTC. Its translation is CATSRGSALTYEQYF.

The rearrangement links TRBV24-1 to TRBJ2-7, with 8 nucleotides matching TRBD1. CDR3 length equals 13 residues. CDR1 is KGHDR, CDR2 SFDVKD, per germline. After removal of 9 bases from V and 9 bases from J, the junction contained 12 bases not matched to a gene. The CDR3 nucleotides read TGTGCCACCTCGACCGACAGGGGAAGGGGGCAGTACTTC. It codes for CATSTDRGRGQYF.

There are a few counts of this clonotype. The CDR3 DNA follows: TGTGCCATCTCGGCGGGGGCCAAAGCCTTCCAAGAGACCCAGTACTTC. Encoded protein: CAISAGAKAFQETQYF. The V call is TRBV10-3, the J call TRBJ2-5, with D maybe TRBD2 (7 bases). Germline CDR1 reads ENHRY; CDR2 reads SYGVKD. The CDR3 totals 16 residues. V was cut by 8 bases and J by 1 base, with 20 bases left in between.

The chain links TRBV2 to TRBJ2-5; no definite D call. V lost 5 bases and J 7 bases, leaving 8 bases between the germline ends. This CDR3 is 11 amino acids long. Germline lookup yields CDR1 SNHLY and CDR2 FYNNEI. The CDR3, as DNA: TGTGCCAGCAGTACCATGACGACCCAGTACTTC. It yields the protein CASSTMTTQYF.

This sequence joins TRBV15 and TRBJ2-3, with 10 bases lining up with TRBD2. Germline V CDR1 and CDR2: LNHNV, YYDKDF (reference sequence). CDR3 length: 13 amino acids. The V segment lost 9 bases and the J segment 6 bases; nucleotides outside the gene matches: 6. The CDR3 DNA follows: TGTGCCACACGAGGGACTAGCGAGGATACGCAGTATTTT. This encodes CATRGTSEDTQYF. The variable domain in full, completed from reference TRBV15 and TRBJ2-3, reads DAMVIQNPRYQVTQFGKPVTLSCSQTLNHNVMYWYQQKSSQAPKLLFHYYDKDFNNEADTPDNFQSRRPNTSFCFLDIRSPGLGDTAMYLCATRGTSEDTQYFGPGTRLTVL.

This rearrangement joins TRBV11-2 to TRBJ2-2; D might be TRBD2 (5 bases). Germline assignment: CDR1 SGHAT and CDR2 FQNNGV. The V end was cut by 1 base, the J end by 5 bases, with 17 bases between. The CDR3 runs 17 residues. The CDR3 nucleotides are TGTGCCAGCAGCTTAGGGGGTCGCGGGCCGGGTACCGGGGAGCTGTTTTTT. Amino acids: CASSLGGRGPGTGELFF. The complete variable domain, with remaining parts taken from reference TRBV11-2 and TRBJ2-2, reads EAGVAQSPRYKIIEKRQSVAFWCNPISGHATLYWYQQILGQGPKLLIQFQNNGVVDDSQLPKDRFSAERLKGVDSTLKIQPAKLEDSAVYLCASSLGGRGPGTGELFFGEGSRLTVL.

The V and J genes are TRBV9 and TRBJ1-3; no definite D call. Germline-derived CDR1 and CDR2 are SGDLS and YYNGEE. Trimming shortened V by 1 base and J by 8 bases, and 13 bases separated the two germline ends. This CDR3 region has 14 residues. The CDR3 bases are TGTGCCAGCAGCGTAACCGGGTACGGCGACACCATATATTTT. It translates to CASSVTGYGDTIYF.

This chain uses TRBV3-1 with TRBJ2-2; D unclear. V was trimmed by 1 base and J by 4 bases, leaving 7 bases between them. The CDR3 sequence is 14 residues long. Germline V gene data show CDR1 as LGHDT and CDR2 as YNNKEL (reference sequence). The CDR3 nucleotides are TGTGCCAGCAGCCAAGTCATGGCCACCGGGGAGCTGTTTTTT. Protein sequence: CASSQVMATGELFF.

This sequence joins TRBV7-6 and TRBJ2-2; no definite D call. V lost 4 bases to trimming and J lost 2 bases, with 5 bases between them. The CDR3 is 13 amino acids. CDR1 SGHVS and CDR2 FNYEAQ come from the germline V gene. DNA for the CDR3: TGTGCCAGCAGCTCCACTAACACCGGGGAGCTGTTTTTT. It specifies CASSSTNTGELFF.

Concerning this clonotype itself: A junction end diverges from the germline sequence, so it may reflect a read error. The V and J genes are TRBV7-3 and TRBJ2-7; D gene unclear. The CDR3 is 12 residues long. CDR1 and CDR2 from the germline V gene are SGHTA and FQGTGA. CDR3 DNA: TGTGACAGCAGCTCAAAAGGATACGAGCAGTACTTC. The encoded protein is CDSSSKGYEQYF.

This clonotype was recorded once. The CDR3 end shows no conserved phenylalanine or tryptophan, and so a read error is likely. The V and J genes are TRBV29-1 and TRBJ2-1, with D possibly being TRBD1 (6 bases). CDR1 and CDR2 from the germline V gene are SQVTM and ANQGSEA. CDR3 length: 15 residues. The ends were cut back, 7 bases at V and 2 bases at J, with 18 bases in the middle. This CDR3 reads CSGRTVGSPYNEQFS. The CDR3 bases are TGCAGCGGAAGGACAGTGGGTTCGCCCTACAATGAGCAGTTCTCC.

This chain connects TRBV6-1 to TRBJ1-5; 8 bases agree with TRBD1. CDR1 is MNHNS and CDR2 is SASEGT in the germline V gene. This CDR3 comprises 15 residues. The V segment lost 4 bases and the J segment 6 bases; nucleotides outside the gene matches: 8. CDR3 nucleotides: TGTGCCAGCAGTGGAAGTCGACAGGGGAGTCAGCCCCAGCATTTT. Amino acids: CASSGSRQGSQPQHF.

The genes are TRBV2 and TRBJ1-1; D gene ambiguous. V lost 8 bases and J lost 6, with 13 bases in between. Per the germline V gene, CDR1 is SNHLY and CDR2 is FYNNEI. This CDR3 has 12 residues. The CDR3 sequence is CASQSINPEAFF. In DNA form, the CDR3 reads TGTGCCAGCCAGTCAATAAACCCTGAAGCTTTCTTT.

The chain has TRBV19 and TRBJ1-6; D is unresolved. Germline V gene sequence: CDR1 LNHDA, CDR2 SQIVND (reference sequence). Trimming stripped 8 bases from V and 0 bases from J, with 8 bases between. The CDR3 sequence is 14 residues long. The CDR3 here is CASSGGSYNSPLHF. DNA for the CDR3: TGTGCCAGTTCAGGAGGCTCCTATAATTCACCCCTCCACTTT.

The chain links TRBV10-2 to TRBJ2-2, with TRBD1 identical over 9 bases. The V segment lost 3 bases and the J segment 6 bases; nucleotides outside the gene matches: 8. The length of the CDR3 is 16 residues. Germline V gene data show CDR1 as WSHSY and CDR2 as SAAADI. Here the CDR3 reads CASSDTGTGWAGELFF. The CDR3 nucleotides read TGCGCCAGCAGTGATACCGGGACAGGGTGGGCCGGGGAGCTGTTTTTT.

The genes are TRBV7-3 and TRBJ2-1; 7 positions agree with TRBD1. The junction had 5 bases not matched to a gene; V was cut back by 1 base and J by 5 bases. The CDR3 consists of 15 residues. CDR1 and CDR2 (germline): SGHTA, FQGTGA. CDR3 residues: CASSLMSQGDNEQFF. Written as DNA, the CDR3 is TGTGCCAGCAGCTTAATGTCCCAGGGGGACAATGAGCAGTTCTTC.